These T cell receptor beta chains were read from a single sample in a study of T cells in Graves' hyperthyroidism and ophthalmopathy. TCRdb analysed the multiplex PCR reads with MiXCR anew, one entry per CDR3 protein. The sample shows about 420,000 distinct CDR3 sequences, about an eighth of them seen only once. Sequencing was performed on blood. The receptors were sampled from a woman between 18 and 30 years old with Graves' hyperthyroidism. Both conserved end residues are part of each CDR3. The D gene is left open where the match is weak. For some rows the clone size is stated as once, few or many, or as a class when expanded; others skip it.

CDR3 DNA: TGCAGCATTGGACAGGGTAACTACGAGCAGTACTTC
CDR3 protein: CSIGQGNYEQYF
D gene: TRBD1
clone size: .
CDR3 length: 12
J gene: TRBJ2-7
V gene: TRBV29-1

CDR3 DNA: TGTGCCAGCCAACGAGCGGGGAGCTCCTACAATGAGCAGTTCTTC
CDR3 protein: CASQRAGSSYNEQFF
D gene: TRBD2
clone size: .
CDR3 length: 15
J gene: TRBJ2-1
V gene: TRBV6-2/TRBV6-3

CDR3 DNA: TGCAGTGCTAGAGATTGGGCAGGGGATCAGCCCCAGCATTTT
CDR3 protein: CSARDWAGDQPQHF
D gene: .
clone size: few
CDR3 length: 14
J gene: TRBJ1-5
V gene: TRBV20-1

CDR3 DNA: TGTGCCAGCAGTTACTCGAGGGGTAGCGGGCGCCAAGAGACCCAGTACTTC
CDR3 protein: CASSYSRGSGRQETQYF
D gene: TRBD2
clone size: many
CDR3 length: 17
J gene: TRBJ2-5
V gene: TRBV6-5

CDR3 DNA: TGTGCCAGCACCCGTTACGGGGAAACGCAGTATTTT
CDR3 protein: CASTRYGETQYF
D gene: .
clone size: many
CDR3 length: 12
J gene: TRBJ2-3
V gene: TRBV5-5

CDR3 DNA: TGTGCCAGCAGTTACTTTTTTGAGGTCAGGGACAGGAGTACTGGAAACACCATATATTTT
CDR3 protein: CASSYFFEVRDRSTGNTIYF
D gene: TRBD1
clone size: .
CDR3 length: 20
J gene: TRBJ1-3
V gene: TRBV6-5

CDR3 DNA: TGTGCCAGCAGGGTGGACTTTGCTAGCACAGATACGCAGTATTTT
CDR3 protein: CASRVDFASTDTQYF
D gene: .
clone size: many
CDR3 length: 15
J gene: TRBJ2-3
V gene: TRBV6-1

CDR3 DNA: TGTGCCAGCAGCTTGGCTGGGAATCAGCCCCAGCATTTT
CDR3 protein: CASSLAGNQPQHF
D gene: .
clone size: many
CDR3 length: 13
J gene: TRBJ1-5
V gene: TRBV5-6

CDR3 DNA: TGTGCCAGCAGCCCCGCCTCGGGACTAGCGGGAGCTGGCTCCTACGAGCAGTACTTC
CDR3 protein: CASSPASGLAGAGSYEQYF
D gene: TRBD2
clone size: many
CDR3 length: 19
J gene: TRBJ2-7
V gene: TRBV9

CDR3 DNA: TGCAGTGCTAGAGATCTCCCAACGAACACTGAAGCTTTCTTT
CDR3 protein: CSARDLPTNTEAFF
D gene: .
clone size: few
CDR3 length: 14
J gene: TRBJ1-1
V gene: TRBV20-1

CDR3 DNA: TGTGCCAGCACCCGGGACAGCCGGAACACTGAAGCTTTCTTT
CDR3 protein: CASTRDSRNTEAFF
D gene: TRBD1
clone size: many
CDR3 length: 14
J gene: TRBJ1-1
V gene: TRBV9

CDR3 DNA: TGTGCCAGCAGCGTAGTTAGCGGGAGCTCCTACAATGAGCAGTTCTTC
CDR3 protein: CASSVVSGSSYNEQFF
D gene: TRBD2
clone size: few
CDR3 length: 16
J gene: TRBJ2-1
V gene: TRBV7-3

CDR3 DNA: TGTGCCAGCGCTATCTTTCGGGGTGGCTATGGCTACACCTTC
CDR3 protein: CASAIFRGGYGYTF
D gene: .
clone size: .
CDR3 length: 14
J gene: TRBJ1-2
V gene: TRBV27

CDR3 DNA: TGTGCCAGCTCACCTTTAGTTAAAGGGATCAGCGAGCAGTACTTC
CDR3 protein: CASSPLVKGISEQYF
D gene: .
clone size: many
CDR3 length: 15
J gene: TRBJ2-7
V gene: TRBV18

CDR3 DNA: TGTGCCAGCACGGTACAGGGGTATCCACCCCTCCACTTT
CDR3 protein: CASTVQGYPPLHF
D gene: TRBD1
clone size: many
CDR3 length: 13
J gene: TRBJ1-6
V gene: TRBV2

CDR3 DNA: TGTGCCAGCAGTTCAGGGGCTAGCGGGAGGGCGAAGCAGTACTTC
CDR3 protein: CASSSGASGRAKQYF
D gene: TRBD2
clone size: .
CDR3 length: 15
J gene: TRBJ2-7
V gene: TRBV12-3/TRBV12-4

CDR3 DNA: TGTGCCAGCAGTTTGGGGGCAGGGGGCTCGTGGGGCTACACCTTC
CDR3 protein: CASSLGAGGSWGYTF
D gene: TRBD1
clone size: many
CDR3 length: 15
J gene: TRBJ1-2
V gene: TRBV12-3/TRBV12-4

CDR3 DNA: TGCGCCAGCAGCTTGGCTAGGAACTATGGCTACACCTTC
CDR3 protein: CASSLARNYGYTF
D gene: .
clone size: many
CDR3 length: 13
J gene: TRBJ1-2
V gene: TRBV5-1

CDR3 DNA: TGTGCCAGCGGCCTCACCCGGGAGCAGTACTTC
CDR3 protein: CASGLTREQYF
D gene: .
clone size: many
CDR3 length: 11
J gene: TRBJ2-7
V gene: TRBV6-1

CDR3 DNA: TGCGCCAGCAGCACGGAAGGTGACAATGAGCAGTTCTTC
CDR3 protein: CASSTEGDNEQFF
D gene: .
clone size: many
CDR3 length: 13
J gene: TRBJ2-1
V gene: TRBV5-1

CDR3 DNA: TGCAGTGCTAGAGGTCACAACTCCTACGAGCAGTACTTC
CDR3 protein: CSARGHNSYEQYF
D gene: .
clone size: many
CDR3 length: 13
J gene: TRBJ2-7
V gene: TRBV20-1

CDR3 DNA: TGCAGTGCTAGGGGGATAGGGGGGGCCGGGGAGCTGTTTTTT
CDR3 protein: CSARGIGGAGELFF
D gene: .
clone size: .
CDR3 length: 14
J gene: TRBJ2-2
V gene: TRBV20-1

CDR3 DNA: TGTGCCAGCAGCTTAGTCGAGGCACCTTCCTACGAGCAGTACTTC
CDR3 protein: CASSLVEAPSYEQYF
D gene: .
clone size: many
CDR3 length: 15
J gene: TRBJ2-7
V gene: TRBV11-2

CDR3 DNA: TGTGCCAGCAGTTCCCGTGGCCCCGGGTATGGCTACACCTTC
CDR3 protein: CASSSRGPGYGYTF
D gene: .
clone size: few
CDR3 length: 14
J gene: TRBJ1-2
V gene: TRBV28

CDR3 DNA: TGCGCCAGCAGCCCCTACGGACAGGGAGGCTATGGCTACACCTTC
CDR3 protein: CASSPYGQGGYGYTF
D gene: TRBD1
clone size: few
CDR3 length: 15
J gene: TRBJ1-2
V gene: TRBV5-1

CDR3 DNA: TGTGCCAGCAGCCCGCTCTGGAGCGGAATAACGAGTTCCTACAATGAGCAGTTCTTC
CDR3 protein: CASSPLWSGITSSYNEQFF
D gene: .
clone size: many
CDR3 length: 19
J gene: TRBJ2-1
V gene: TRBV7-8

CDR3 DNA: TGTGCCAGCAGTACTCTACGGACAGGCGAAAACTATGGCTACACCTTC
CDR3 protein: CASSTLRTGENYGYTF
D gene: TRBD1
clone size: .
CDR3 length: 16
J gene: TRBJ1-2
V gene: TRBV6-5

CDR3 DNA: TGTGCCAGCAGTTTATGGAGCGGGAGAGGGTACAATGAGCAGTTCTTC
CDR3 protein: CASSLWSGRGYNEQFF
D gene: TRBD2
clone size: many
CDR3 length: 16
J gene: TRBJ2-1
V gene: TRBV28

CDR3 DNA: TGCAGTGCCCAAACCCCGGGACGGCCTCCCAAGCAGTACTTC
CDR3 protein: CSAQTPGRPPKQYF
D gene: .
clone size: .
CDR3 length: 14
J gene: TRBJ2-7
V gene: TRBV20-1

CDR3 DNA: TGTGCCAGCAGTCTGGGGGGGATAGGTGAGCAGTTCTTC
CDR3 protein: CASSLGGIGEQFF
D gene: TRBD2
clone size: many
CDR3 length: 13
J gene: TRBJ2-1
V gene: TRBV12-3/TRBV12-4

CDR3 DNA: TGTGCCAGCAGTTTGCCAAGGACAGGTGTTCTCATCCAGCCCCAGCATTTT
CDR3 protein: CASSLPRTGVLIQPQHF
D gene: TRBD1
clone size: many
CDR3 length: 17
J gene: TRBJ1-5
V gene: TRBV28

CDR3 DNA: TGTGCCAGCGGAACCCTAAATCAGCCCCAGCATTTT
CDR3 protein: CASGTLNQPQHF
D gene: .
clone size: many
CDR3 length: 12
J gene: TRBJ1-5
V gene: TRBV12-3/TRBV12-4

CDR3 DNA: TGTGCCACCAGTGATTCGGGACGTTGGGAGACCCAGTACTTC
CDR3 protein: CATSDSGRWETQYF
D gene: .
clone size: many
CDR3 length: 14
J gene: TRBJ2-5
V gene: TRBV24-1

CDR3 DNA: TGTGCCAGCAGTTTATCAGGGTATGAGCAGTTCTTC
CDR3 protein: CASSLSGYEQFF
D gene: .
clone size: many
CDR3 length: 12
J gene: TRBJ2-1
V gene: TRBV28

CDR3 DNA: TGCGCCAGCAGTGCGGACGGCTACGAGCAGTACTTC
CDR3 protein: CASSADGYEQYF
D gene: .
clone size: .
CDR3 length: 12
J gene: TRBJ2-7
V gene: TRBV10-1

CDR3 DNA: TGTGCCAGCACATGGGGGGCGGGAGATATTGGCAATGAGCAGTTCTTC
CDR3 protein: CASTWGAGDIGNEQFF
D gene: .
clone size: .
CDR3 length: 16
J gene: TRBJ2-1
V gene: TRBV9

CDR3 DNA: TGCGCCAGCAGCCAAGTATTCGGGACTAGCGGATACTACGAGCAGTACTTC
CDR3 protein: CASSQVFGTSGYYEQYF
D gene: TRBD2
clone size: few
CDR3 length: 17
J gene: TRBJ2-7
V gene: TRBV4-1

CDR3 DNA: TGTGCCAGCTTCGTCAGGGCTTATGGCTACACCTTC
CDR3 protein: CASFVRAYGYTF
D gene: .
clone size: many
CDR3 length: 12
J gene: TRBJ1-2
V gene: TRBV6-1

CDR3 DNA: TGTGCCAGCAGCTTCGGGACTAGCGTAGAGACCCAGTACTTC
CDR3 protein: CASSFGTSVETQYF
D gene: TRBD2
clone size: .
CDR3 length: 14
J gene: TRBJ2-5
V gene: TRBV11-2

CDR3 DNA: TGCGCCAGCAGCCCTCTCGTGACAGCCCCATATGGCTACACCTTC
CDR3 protein: CASSPLVTAPYGYTF
D gene: .
clone size: .
CDR3 length: 15
J gene: TRBJ1-2
V gene: TRBV4-3

CDR3 DNA: TGTGCCAGCAGTGACCTAGCGGGCAGCACAGATACGCAGTATTTT
CDR3 protein: CASSDLAGSTDTQYF
D gene: TRBD2
clone size: .
CDR3 length: 15
J gene: TRBJ2-3
V gene: TRBV6-2/TRBV6-3

CDR3 DNA: TGCAGTGCTGGTGATAGCGGGAGAATCACAGATACGCAGTATTTT
CDR3 protein: CSAGDSGRITDTQYF
D gene: TRBD2
clone size: many
CDR3 length: 15
J gene: TRBJ2-3
V gene: TRBV20-1

CDR3 DNA: TGTGCCAGCAGCCAGACTGTAAATGGGGGCTACAATGAGCAGTTCTTC
CDR3 protein: CASSQTVNGGYNEQFF
D gene: .
clone size: .
CDR3 length: 16
J gene: TRBJ2-1
V gene: TRBV14

CDR3 DNA: TGTGCCAGCGCCCTAAGCCACCTTTCGGGCTACGAGCAGTACTTC
CDR3 protein: CASALSHLSGYEQYF
D gene: .
clone size: few
CDR3 length: 15
J gene: TRBJ2-7
V gene: TRBV7-9

CDR3 DNA: TGTGCCAGCAGCTTATACAGGGGGCGAAGCACTGAAGCTTTCTTT
CDR3 protein: CASSLYRGRSTEAFF
D gene: TRBD1
clone size: many
CDR3 length: 15
J gene: TRBJ1-1
V gene: TRBV7-6

CDR3 DNA: TGCAGTGCTAGAGATCCCTACGGTTGGAACACTGAAGCTTTCTTT
CDR3 protein: CSARDPYGWNTEAFF
D gene: .
clone size: many
CDR3 length: 15
J gene: TRBJ1-1
V gene: TRBV20-1

CDR3 DNA: TGTGCCAGCTCACCACTACAGACCCAAAACACCGGGGAGCTGTTTTTT
CDR3 protein: CASSPLQTQNTGELFF
D gene: .
clone size: .
CDR3 length: 16
J gene: TRBJ2-2
V gene: TRBV18

CDR3 DNA: TGTGCCAGCACCCCAAAATACAGGGGGGCTGATGAAGCTTTCTTT
CDR3 protein: CASTPKYRGADEAFF
D gene: TRBD1
clone size: .
CDR3 length: 15
J gene: TRBJ1-1
V gene: TRBV7-9

CDR3 DNA: TGTGCCAGCAGCTTAGGTTCCGGGGGCGGAGAGACCCAGTACTTC
CDR3 protein: CASSLGSGGGETQYF
D gene: .
clone size: .
CDR3 length: 15
J gene: TRBJ2-5
V gene: TRBV7-9

CDR3 DNA: TGCGCCAGCTCGACAGGGTCGAACACCGGGGAGCTGTTTTTT
CDR3 protein: CASSTGSNTGELFF
D gene: TRBD1
clone size: many
CDR3 length: 14
J gene: TRBJ2-2
V gene: TRBV5-1

CDR3 DNA: TGTGCCAGCAGTCCCACCCGGGACAGGGGGCGCAGTGAAAAACTGTTTTTT
CDR3 protein: CASSPTRDRGRSEKLFF
D gene: TRBD1
clone size: many
CDR3 length: 17
J gene: TRBJ1-4
V gene: TRBV28

CDR3 DNA: TGCGCCAGCAGCTTACAGGGGGGTAGCTCCTACAATGAGCAGTTCTTC
CDR3 protein: CASSLQGGSSYNEQFF
D gene: TRBD1
clone size: .
CDR3 length: 16
J gene: TRBJ2-1
V gene: TRBV5-1

CDR3 DNA: TGTGCCAGTAGTAAACAAGAGACCCAGTACTTC
CDR3 protein: CASSKQETQYF
D gene: .
clone size: many
CDR3 length: 11
J gene: TRBJ2-5
V gene: TRBV19

CDR3 DNA: TGCAGTGTCCCCCCAGCGGACTCCTACGAGCAGTACTTC
CDR3 protein: CSVPPADSYEQYF
D gene: .
clone size: few
CDR3 length: 13
J gene: TRBJ2-7
V gene: TRBV20-1